This T cell receptor beta chain was retrieved from a study of post-analysis software for immune sequencing data. Study at large: Clinical courses comprised relapsing-remitting, secondary progressive and progressive-relapsing multiple sclerosis. Study results and limitations: Elevated frequency relative to controls characterized 4 or 5 TRBV segments in patients, TRBV5-6, TRBV5-1 and TRBV20-1 among them. Significantly lower normalized Chao1 diversity was found in patients with multiple sclerosis relative to controls. Clustering by F measure revealed strong co-clustering among samples prepared together in one batch.

The ends were cut back, 7 bases at V and 7 bases at J, with 20 bases in the middle. The CDR3 loop spans 13 amino acids. CDR1 SQVTM and CDR2 ANQGSEA come from the germline V gene. Comment on this clonotype: Its specificity is unknown.

Unique-molecular-identifier-tagged TCR beta cDNA libraries were used. Researchers reported 400,000 to 600,000 cDNA molecules coming from roughly 0.93 to 9.6 million T cells. TCRdb re-called the PCR reads through MiXCR, storing one row per CDR3 protein. The repertoire holds 750,000 to 950,000 distinct CDR3 sequences, with around 50% as singletons. The rearrangement joins TRBV29-1 to TRBJ2-7, with a tentative D call TRBD1 (6 bases). The specimen sequenced was blood. The TCR comes from a girl aged 5-17 years with multiple sclerosis. The CDR3 loop is CSATGILRGEQYF. The DNA of the CDR3 is TGCAGCGCTACAGGGATCCTAAGAGGAGAGCAGTACTTC.